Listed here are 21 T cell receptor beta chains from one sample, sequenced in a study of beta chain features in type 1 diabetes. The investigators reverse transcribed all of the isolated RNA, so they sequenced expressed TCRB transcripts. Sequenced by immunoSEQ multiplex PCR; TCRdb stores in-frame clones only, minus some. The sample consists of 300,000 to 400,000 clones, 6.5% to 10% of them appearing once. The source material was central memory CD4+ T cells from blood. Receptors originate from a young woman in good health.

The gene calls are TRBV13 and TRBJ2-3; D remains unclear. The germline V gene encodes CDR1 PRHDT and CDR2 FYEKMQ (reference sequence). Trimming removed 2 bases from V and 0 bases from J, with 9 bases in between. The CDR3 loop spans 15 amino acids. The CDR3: CASSLYLGSTDTQYF. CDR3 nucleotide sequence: TGTGCCAGCAGCTTATACCTGGGTAGCACAGATACGCAGTATTTT.

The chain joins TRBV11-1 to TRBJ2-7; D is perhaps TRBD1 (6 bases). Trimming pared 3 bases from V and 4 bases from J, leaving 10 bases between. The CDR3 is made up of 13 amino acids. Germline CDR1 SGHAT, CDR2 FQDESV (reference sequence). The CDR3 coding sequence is TGTGCCAGCAGCTTGGACAGAAGATACGAGCAGTACTTC. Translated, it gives CASSLDRRYEQYF.

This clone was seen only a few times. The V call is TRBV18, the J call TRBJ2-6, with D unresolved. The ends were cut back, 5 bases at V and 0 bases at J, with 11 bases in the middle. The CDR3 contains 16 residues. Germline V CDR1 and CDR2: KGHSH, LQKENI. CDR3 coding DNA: TGTGCCAGCTCAGATCGACGTAGCTCTGGGGCCAACGTCCTGACTTTC. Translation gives CASSDRRSSGANVLTF. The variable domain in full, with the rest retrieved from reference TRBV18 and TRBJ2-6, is NAGVMQNPRHLVRRRGQEARLRCSPMKGHSHVYWYRQLPEEGLKFMVYLQKENIIDESGMPKERFSAEFPKEGPSILRIQQVVRGDSAAYFCASSDRRSSGANVLTFGAGSRLTVL.

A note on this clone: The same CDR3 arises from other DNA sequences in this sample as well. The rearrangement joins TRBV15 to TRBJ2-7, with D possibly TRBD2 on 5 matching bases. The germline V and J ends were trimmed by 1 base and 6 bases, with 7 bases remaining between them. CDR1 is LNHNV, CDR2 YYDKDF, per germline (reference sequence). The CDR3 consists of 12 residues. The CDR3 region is CATSRAGLEQYF. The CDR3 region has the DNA TGTGCCACCAGCAGAGCAGGACTCGAGCAGTACTTC.

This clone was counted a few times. The CDR3 nucleotides read TGTGCCAGCAGTCGACAGGGGGTGAACACCGGGGAGCTGTTTTTT. It encodes CASSRQGVNTGELFF. The chain links TRBV6-5 to TRBJ2-2; TRBD1 agrees at 9 bases. The germline V gene encodes CDR1 MNHEY and CDR2 SVGAGI. The CDR3 consists of 15 residues. The V and J ends lost 5 bases and 1 base, in that order; junction bases with no gene match: 2.

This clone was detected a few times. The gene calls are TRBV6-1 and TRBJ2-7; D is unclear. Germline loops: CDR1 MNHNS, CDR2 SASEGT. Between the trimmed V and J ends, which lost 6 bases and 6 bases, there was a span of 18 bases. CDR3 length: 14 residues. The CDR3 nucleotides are TGTGCCAGCAGAACCGATTTAAATCGGATCGAGCAGTACTTC. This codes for CASRTDLNRIEQYF.

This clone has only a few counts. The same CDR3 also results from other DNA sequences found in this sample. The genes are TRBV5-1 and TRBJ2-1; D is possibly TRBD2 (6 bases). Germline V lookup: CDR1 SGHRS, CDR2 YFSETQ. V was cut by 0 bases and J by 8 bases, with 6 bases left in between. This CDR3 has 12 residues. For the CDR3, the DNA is TGCGCCAGCAGCTTGGGGAGGGATGAGCAGTTCTTC. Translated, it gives CASSLGRDEQFF.

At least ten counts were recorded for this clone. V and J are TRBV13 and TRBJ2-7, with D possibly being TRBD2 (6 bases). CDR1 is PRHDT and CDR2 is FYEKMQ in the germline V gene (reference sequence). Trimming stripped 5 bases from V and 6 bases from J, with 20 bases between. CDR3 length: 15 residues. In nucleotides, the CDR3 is TGTGCCAGCAGCGACCAACCGGGACTGAGCTCCGAGCAGTACTTC. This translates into CASSDQPGLSSEQYF.

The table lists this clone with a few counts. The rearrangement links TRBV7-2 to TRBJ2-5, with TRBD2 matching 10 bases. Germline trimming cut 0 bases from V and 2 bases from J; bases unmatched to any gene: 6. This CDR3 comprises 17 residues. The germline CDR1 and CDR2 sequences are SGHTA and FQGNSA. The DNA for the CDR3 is TGTGCCAGCAGCTTAGCGGATAGCGGGAGGATGCAAGAGACCCAGTACTTC. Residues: CASSLADSGRMQETQYF.

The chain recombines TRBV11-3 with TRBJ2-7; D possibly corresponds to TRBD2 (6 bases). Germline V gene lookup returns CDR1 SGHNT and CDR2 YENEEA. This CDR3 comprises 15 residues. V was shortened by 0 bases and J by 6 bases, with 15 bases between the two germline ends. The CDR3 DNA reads TGTGCCAGCAGCTTAGATTACGGAGGGGCCGGCGAGCAGTACTTC. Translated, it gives CASSLDYGGAGEQYF.

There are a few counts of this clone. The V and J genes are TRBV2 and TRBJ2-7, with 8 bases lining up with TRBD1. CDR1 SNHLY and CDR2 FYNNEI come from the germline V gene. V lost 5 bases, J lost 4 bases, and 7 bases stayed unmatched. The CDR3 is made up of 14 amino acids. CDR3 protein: CASSSGTGDYEQYF. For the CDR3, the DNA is TGTGCCAGCAGTTCCGGGACAGGTGATTACGAGCAGTACTTC.

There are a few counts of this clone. CDR3 coding DNA: TGCGCCAGCAGTCGGTTCCTCTCTGGCACCAGGTGCTCCTACAATGAGCAGTTCTTC. Amino acids: CASSRFLSGTRCSYNEQFF. V is TRBV23-1 and J is TRBJ2-1; D is uncertain. TRBV23-1 is labeled an ORF, and its function is uncertain. Trimming pared 4 bases from V and 0 bases from J, leaving 22 bases between. The CDR3 length is 19 residues.

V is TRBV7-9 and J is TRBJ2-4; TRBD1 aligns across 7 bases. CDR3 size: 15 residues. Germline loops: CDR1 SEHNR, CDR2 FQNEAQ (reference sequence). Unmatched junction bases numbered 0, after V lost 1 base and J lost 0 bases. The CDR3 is CASSLGQGAKNIQYF. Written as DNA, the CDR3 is TGTGCCAGCAGCTTAGGACAGGGAGCCAAAAACATTCAGTACTTC.

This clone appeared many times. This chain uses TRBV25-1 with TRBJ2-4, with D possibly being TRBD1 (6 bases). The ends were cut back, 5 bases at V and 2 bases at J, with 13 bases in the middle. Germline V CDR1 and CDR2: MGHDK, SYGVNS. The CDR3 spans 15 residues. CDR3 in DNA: TGTGCCAGCAGTACCTGGGACACTTCCAAAAACATTCAGTACTTC. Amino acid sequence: CASSTWDTSKNIQYF.

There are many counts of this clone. The CDR3, as DNA: TGTGCCATCAGTGAGAAAGGGGGATCCACGTACGAGCAGTACTTC. It translates to CAISEKGGSTYEQYF. The chain couples TRBV10-3 to TRBJ2-7; D is perhaps TRBD1 (6 bases). The CDR3 runs 15 residues. CDR1 is ENHRY, CDR2 SYGVKD, per germline. The ends were cut back, 2 bases at V and 4 bases at J, with 15 bases in the middle.

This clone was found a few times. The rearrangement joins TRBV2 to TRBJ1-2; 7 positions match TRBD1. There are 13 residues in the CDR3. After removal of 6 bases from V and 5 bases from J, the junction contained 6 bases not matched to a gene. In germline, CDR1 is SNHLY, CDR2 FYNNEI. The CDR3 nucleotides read TGTGCCAGCAGAAGGGACAGCGGGTATGGCTACACCTTC. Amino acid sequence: CASRRDSGYGYTF.

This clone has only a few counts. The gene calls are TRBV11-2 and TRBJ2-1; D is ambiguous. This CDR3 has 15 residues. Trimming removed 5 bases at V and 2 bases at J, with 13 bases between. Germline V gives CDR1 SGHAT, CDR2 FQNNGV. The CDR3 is CASSPLGQAYNEQFF. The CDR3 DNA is TGTGCCAGCAGCCCGTTGGGCCAAGCCTACAATGAGCAGTTCTTC.

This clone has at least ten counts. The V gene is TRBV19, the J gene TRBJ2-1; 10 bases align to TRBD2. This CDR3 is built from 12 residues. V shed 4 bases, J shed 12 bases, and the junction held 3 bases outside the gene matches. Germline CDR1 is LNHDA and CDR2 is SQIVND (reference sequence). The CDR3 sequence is CASSTSGSRQFF. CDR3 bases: TGTGCCAGTAGTACTAGCGGGAGTCGGCAGTTCTTC.

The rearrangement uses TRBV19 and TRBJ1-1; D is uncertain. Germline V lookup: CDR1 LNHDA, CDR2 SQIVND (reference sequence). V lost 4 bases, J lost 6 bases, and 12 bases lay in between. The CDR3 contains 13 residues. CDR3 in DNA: TGTGCCAGTAGTAGCTATCTGGAGGCTGAAGCTTTCTTT. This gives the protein CASSSYLEAEAFF.

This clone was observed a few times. The CDR3 bases are TGCGCCAGCAGCTTGGGGACAGGGTCTGGAAACACCATATATTTT. It translates to CASSLGTGSGNTIYF. V is TRBV5-1 and J is TRBJ1-3; 8 nucleotides align to TRBD1. CDR1 and CDR2 (germline): SGHRS, YFSETQ. Trimming removed 0 bases from V and 1 base from J; junction bases left unmatched: 0. This CDR3 contains 15 residues.

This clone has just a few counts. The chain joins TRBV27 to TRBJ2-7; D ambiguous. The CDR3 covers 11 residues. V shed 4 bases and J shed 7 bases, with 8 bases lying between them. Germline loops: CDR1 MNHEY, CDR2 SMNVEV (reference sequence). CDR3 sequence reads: CASSSSTEQYF. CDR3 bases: TGTGCCAGCAGTTCCTCTACGGAGCAGTACTTC.